Sequencing of this T cell receptor beta chain was carried out in a study of regulatory T cells in long-lasting Graves disease. CDR3 length: 13 amino acids. Germline V gene lookup returns CDR1 SNHLY and CDR2 FYNNEI. With 4 bases removed from V and 4 bases from J, the gap between germline ends came to 10 bases. For TCR beta, libraries came from iRepertoire HTBI primers and Arm-PCR of CDR3 regions. TCRdb used MiXCR to reprocess the multiplex PCR reads, holding one entry per CDR3 protein. This sample yields over 350,000 distinct CDR3 sequences, of which over 14% are seen a single time; about 8.2% belongs to the top ten. This clonotype was picked up many times. The time point denotes: newly diagnosed GD, antithyroid drugs for less than 3 months. The TCR library was prepared using RNA isolated from PBMCs. The sample also formed part of further work on T cells in Graves' hyperthyroidism and ophthalmopathy.

The receptor comes from a woman in her forties with Graves disease. Sequenced material: peripheral blood mononuclear cells (PBMCs), taken at new diagnosis, from a patient treated with antithyroid drugs. The V gene is TRBV2, the J gene TRBJ2-5; D remains unclear. This CDR3 reads CASSVRVGETQYF. The CDR3 DNA follows: TGTGCCAGCAGTGTTCGGGTGGGAGAGACCCAGTACTTC.